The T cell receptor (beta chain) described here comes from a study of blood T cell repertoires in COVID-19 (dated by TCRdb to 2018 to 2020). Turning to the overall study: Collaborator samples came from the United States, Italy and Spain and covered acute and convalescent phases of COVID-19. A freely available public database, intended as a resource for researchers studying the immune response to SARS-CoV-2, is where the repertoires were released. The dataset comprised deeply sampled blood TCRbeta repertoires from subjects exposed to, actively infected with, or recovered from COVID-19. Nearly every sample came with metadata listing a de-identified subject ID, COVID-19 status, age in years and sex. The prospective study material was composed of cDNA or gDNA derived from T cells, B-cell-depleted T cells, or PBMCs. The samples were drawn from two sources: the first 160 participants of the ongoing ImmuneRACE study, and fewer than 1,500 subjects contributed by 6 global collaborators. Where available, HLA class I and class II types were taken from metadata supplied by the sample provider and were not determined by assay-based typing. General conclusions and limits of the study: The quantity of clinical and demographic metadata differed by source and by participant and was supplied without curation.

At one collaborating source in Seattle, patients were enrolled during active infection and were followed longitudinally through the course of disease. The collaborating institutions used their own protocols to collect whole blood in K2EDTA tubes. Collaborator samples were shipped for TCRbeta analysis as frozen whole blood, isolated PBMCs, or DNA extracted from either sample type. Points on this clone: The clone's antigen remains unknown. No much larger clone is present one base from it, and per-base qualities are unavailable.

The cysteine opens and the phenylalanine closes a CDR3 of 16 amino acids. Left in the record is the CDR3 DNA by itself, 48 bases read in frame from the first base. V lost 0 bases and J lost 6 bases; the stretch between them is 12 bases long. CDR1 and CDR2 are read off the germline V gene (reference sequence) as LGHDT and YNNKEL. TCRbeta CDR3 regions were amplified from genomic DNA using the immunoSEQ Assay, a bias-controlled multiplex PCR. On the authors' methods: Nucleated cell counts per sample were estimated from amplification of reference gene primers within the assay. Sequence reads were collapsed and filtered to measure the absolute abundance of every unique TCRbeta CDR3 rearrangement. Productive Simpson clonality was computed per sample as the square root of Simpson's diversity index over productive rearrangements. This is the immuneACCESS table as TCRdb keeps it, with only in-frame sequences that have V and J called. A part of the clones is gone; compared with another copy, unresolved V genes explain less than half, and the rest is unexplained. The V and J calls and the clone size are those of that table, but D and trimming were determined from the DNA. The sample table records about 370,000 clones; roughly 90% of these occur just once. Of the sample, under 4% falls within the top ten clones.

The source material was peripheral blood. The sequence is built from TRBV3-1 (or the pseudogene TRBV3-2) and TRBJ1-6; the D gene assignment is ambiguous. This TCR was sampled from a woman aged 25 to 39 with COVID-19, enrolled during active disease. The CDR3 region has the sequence CASSQDLAATNSPLHF. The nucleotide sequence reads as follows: TGTGCCAGCAGCCAAGATCTAGCAGCGACTAATTCACCCCTCCACTTT.